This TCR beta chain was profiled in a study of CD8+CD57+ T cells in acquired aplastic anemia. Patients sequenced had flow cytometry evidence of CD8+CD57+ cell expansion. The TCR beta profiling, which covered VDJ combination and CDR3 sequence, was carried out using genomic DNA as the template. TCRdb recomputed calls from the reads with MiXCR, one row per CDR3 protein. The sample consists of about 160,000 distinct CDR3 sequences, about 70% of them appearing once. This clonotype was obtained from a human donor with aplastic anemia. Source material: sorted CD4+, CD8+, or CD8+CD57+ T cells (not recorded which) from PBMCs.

CDR3 residues: CATSDPTGGHQPQHF. DNA for the CDR3: TGTGCCACCAGTGACCCTACAGGGGGCCATCAGCCCCAGCATTTT. The chain uses TRBV24-1 and TRBJ1-5, with 9 bases aligning to TRBD1. V dropped 4 bases and J dropped 5; count of bases not matched to a gene: 5. This CDR3 is 15 amino acids long. Germline V gene lookup returns CDR1 KGHDR and CDR2 SFDVKD.